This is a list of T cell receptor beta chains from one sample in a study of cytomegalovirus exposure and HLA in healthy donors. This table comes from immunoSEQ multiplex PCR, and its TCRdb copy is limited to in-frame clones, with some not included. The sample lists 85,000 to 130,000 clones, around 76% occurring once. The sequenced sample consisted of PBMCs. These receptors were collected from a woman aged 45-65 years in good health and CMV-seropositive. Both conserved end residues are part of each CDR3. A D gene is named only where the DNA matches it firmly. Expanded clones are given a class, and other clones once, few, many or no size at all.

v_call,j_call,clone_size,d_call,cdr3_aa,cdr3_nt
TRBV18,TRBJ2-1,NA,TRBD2,CASSGLAGEHEQFF,TGTGCCAGCTCAGGACTAGCGGGGGAGCATGAGCAGTTCTTC
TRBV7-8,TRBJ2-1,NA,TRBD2,CASRTTGTSGVNEQFF,TGTGCCAGCAGGACTACCGGGACTAGCGGGGTCAATGAGCAGTTCTTC
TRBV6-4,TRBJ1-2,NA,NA,CASSDSIDGSYGYTF,TGTGCCAGCAGTGACTCAATTGATGGCAGCTATGGCTACACCTTC
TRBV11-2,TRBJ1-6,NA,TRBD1,CASSLRQGAPGSPLHF,TGTGCCAGCAGCTTAAGACAGGGGGCGCCTGGTTCACCCCTCCACTTT
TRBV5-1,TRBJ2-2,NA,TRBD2,CASSLDSSGGTGELFF,TGCGCCAGCAGCTTGGATTCTAGCGGGGGCACCGGGGAGCTGTTTTTT
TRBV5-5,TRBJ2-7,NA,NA,CASSFSVREQYF,TGTGCCAGCAGCTTCTCCGTCCGGGAGCAGTACTTC
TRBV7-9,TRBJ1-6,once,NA,CASSLDGAGDSPLHF,TGTGCCAGCAGCTTAGATGGGGCGGGGGATTCACCCCTCCACTTT
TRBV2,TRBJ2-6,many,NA,CASRGARGKGANVLTF,TGTGCCAGCAGGGGGGCCAGGGGAAAGGGGGCCAACGTCCTGACTTTC
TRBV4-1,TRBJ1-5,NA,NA,CASSPQGVSNQPQHF,TGCGCCAGCAGCCCACAAGGGGTTAGCAATCAGCCCCAGCATTTT
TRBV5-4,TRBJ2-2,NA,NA,CASSLAGSQTNTGELFF,TGTGCCAGCAGCTTGGCGGGGTCTCAGACCAACACCGGGGAGCTGTTTTTT
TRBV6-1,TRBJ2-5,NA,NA,CASSLRTDQETQYF,TGTGCCAGCAGTCTTAGGACAGACCAAGAGACCCAGTACTTC
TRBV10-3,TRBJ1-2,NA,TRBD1,CAISEPQGSIGYTF,TGTGCCATCAGTGAGCCACAGGGGAGTATAGGCTACACCTTC
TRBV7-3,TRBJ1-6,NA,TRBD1,CASSRGQSHSPLHF,TGTGCCAGCAGCCGGGGACAGAGTCATTCACCCCTCCACTTT
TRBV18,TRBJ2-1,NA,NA,CASSPRGGGYNEQFF,TGTGCCAGCTCACCACGGGGGGGCGGGTACAATGAGCAGTTCTTC
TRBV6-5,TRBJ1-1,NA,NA,CASSYSPQGVDTEAFF,TGTGCCAGCAGTTACTCCCCCCAGGGCGTGGACACTGAAGCTTTCTTT
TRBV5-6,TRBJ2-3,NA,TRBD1,CASSFGTADTQYF,TGTGCCAGCAGCTTCGGGACAGCAGATACGCAGTATTTT
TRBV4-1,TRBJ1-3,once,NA,CASSQVGRLEPGNTIYF,TGCGCCAGCAGCCAAGTGGGGCGCTTGGAGCCTGGAAACACCATATATTTT
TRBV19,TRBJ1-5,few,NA,CATKRQSGNQPQHF,TGTGCCACAAAAAGACAGTCAGGCAATCAGCCCCAGCATTTT
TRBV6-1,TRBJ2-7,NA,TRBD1,CASRNDRENSYEQYF,TGTGCCAGCAGAAACGACAGGGAGAATTCCTACGAGCAGTACTTC
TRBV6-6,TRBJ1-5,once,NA,CASSSGRKGNQPQHF,TGTGCCAGCAGTTCAGGGAGGAAAGGCAATCAGCCCCAGCATTTT
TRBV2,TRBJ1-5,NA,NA,CASQRGGSEPQHF,TGTGCTTCACAGAGAGGGGGATCGGAGCCCCAGCATTTT
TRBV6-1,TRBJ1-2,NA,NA,CASIETDVIMGYTF,TGTGCCAGCATCGAGACAGACGTTATTATGGGCTACACCTTC
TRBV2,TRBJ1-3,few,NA,CASSALILGNTIYF,TGTGCCAGCAGCGCTTTAATACTGGGAAACACCATATATTTT
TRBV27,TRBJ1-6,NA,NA,CASRNTRTSFPYNSPLHF,TGTGCCAGCAGGAACACTAGGACCTCTTTCCCCTATAATTCACCCCTCCACTTT
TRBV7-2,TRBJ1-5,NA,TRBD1,CASSPGGLRGQPQHF,TGTGCCAGCAGCCCAGGGGGGTTGAGGGGTCAGCCCCAGCATTTT
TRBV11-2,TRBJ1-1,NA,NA,CASSVGGSETEAFF,TGTGCCTCTTCAGTGGGGGGTTCAGAAACTGAAGCTTTCTTT
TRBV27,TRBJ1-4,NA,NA,CASSLRLNEKLFF,TGTGCCAGCAGTTTACGACTTAATGAAAAACTGTTTTTT
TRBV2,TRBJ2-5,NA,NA,CASILLSTSQETQYF,TGTGCCAGCATCCTCCTTTCTACCTCTCAAGAGACCCAGTACTTC
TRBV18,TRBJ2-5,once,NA,CASYNQETQYF,TGTGCCAGCTACAACCAAGAGACCCAGTACTTC
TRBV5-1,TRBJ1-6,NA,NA,CASSLVGGDYNSPLHF,TGCGCCAGCAGCTTGGTTGGGGGCGACTATAATTCACCCCTCCACTTT
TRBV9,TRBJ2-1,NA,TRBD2,CASSVGLVTYNEQFF,TGTGCCAGCAGCGTTGGACTAGTAACCTACAATGAGCAGTTCTTC
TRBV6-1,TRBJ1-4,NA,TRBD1,CASTRRDRDYEKLFF,TGTGCCAGCACCCGCCGGGACAGGGACTACGAAAAACTGTTTTTT
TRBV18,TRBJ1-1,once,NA,CASSPNRAGTEAFF,TGTGCCAGCTCACCAAACAGGGCTGGCACTGAAGCTTTCTTT
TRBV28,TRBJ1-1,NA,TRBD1,CASSLPRTGTFNTEAFF,TGTGCCAGCAGCTTACCCCGGACAGGGACCTTTAACACTGAAGCTTTCTTT
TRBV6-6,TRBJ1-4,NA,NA,CASSLAGVANEKLFF,TGTGCCAGCAGCCTTGCAGGGGTGGCTAATGAAAAACTGTTTTTT
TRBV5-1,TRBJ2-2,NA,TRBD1,CASSLLPGTGGTGELFF,TGCGCCAGCAGCTTACTTCCCGGGACAGGGGGCACCGGGGAGCTGTTTTTT
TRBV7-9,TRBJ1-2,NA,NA,CASSRAEEANYGYTF,TGTGCCAGCAGCCGAGCGGAAGAAGCAAACTATGGCTACACCTTC
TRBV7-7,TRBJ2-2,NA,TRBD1,CASSQRGQDRGVITGELFF,TGTGCTAGCAGTCAGAGGGGTCAGGACAGGGGGGTAATTACCGGGGAGCTGTTTTTT
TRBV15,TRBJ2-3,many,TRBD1,CATSSDRFWGQGALTSTDTQYF,TGTGCCACCAGCAGCGACCGCTTCTGGGGACAGGGGGCCCTTACTAGCACAGATACGCAGTATTTT
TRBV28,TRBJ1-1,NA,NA,CASSSGGVGGTEAFF,TGTGCCAGCAGTTCGGGGGGCGTCGGGGGCACTGAAGCTTTCTTT
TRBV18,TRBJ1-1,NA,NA,CASSPRGLRDTEAFF,TGTGCCAGCTCACCCAGGGGCCTCCGTGACACTGAAGCTTTCTTT
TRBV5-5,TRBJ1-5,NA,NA,CASSLVGGEDQPQHF,TGTGCCAGCAGCTTGGTGGGAGGGGAAGACCAGCCCCAGCATTTT
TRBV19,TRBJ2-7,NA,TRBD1,CASSTKGTGFYEQYF,TGTGCCAGTAGCACCAAGGGGACAGGGTTCTACGAGCAGTACTTC
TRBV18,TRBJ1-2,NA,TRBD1,CASSRTGTANYGYTF,TGTGCCAGCTCCCGAACCGGGACAGCAAACTATGGCTACACCTTC
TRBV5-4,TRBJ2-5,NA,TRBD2,CASSPGTSEETQYF,TGTGCCAGCAGCCCTGGGACTAGCGAAGAGACCCAGTACTTC
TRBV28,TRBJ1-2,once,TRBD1,CASSWGQSVYGYTF,TGTGCCAGCAGTTGGGGACAGTCCGTATATGGCTACACCTTC
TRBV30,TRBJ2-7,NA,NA,CAWENPGLNSYEQYF,TGTGCCTGGGAGAACCCGGGACTGAACTCCTACGAGCAGTACTTC
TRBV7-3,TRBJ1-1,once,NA,CASKLGRGGDTEAFF,TGTGCCAGCAAGCTTGGGAGGGGAGGGGACACTGAAGCTTTCTTT
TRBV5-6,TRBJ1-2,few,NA,CASSLRESFYGYTF,TGTGCCAGCAGCTTGAGGGAGAGCTTCTATGGCTACACCTTC
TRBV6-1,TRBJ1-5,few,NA,CASSRDNQPQHF,TGTGCCAGCAGTAGAGACAATCAGCCCCAGCATTTT